The rows below give T cell receptor beta chains drawn from one sample of a study of identical twins. TCRdb re-derived calls from the 5' RACE reads in MiXCR, one entry per CDR3 protein. Found here are approximately 220,000 distinct CDR3 sequences, around 8.1% of them singletons; the top ten hold less than 2.5%. Another study also made use of these data, one on yellow fever vaccine responses in identical twins.

The sample was memory (CD45RO+) T cells sorted from blood. The receptors here all came from a woman younger than 35 in good health. Both conserved end residues are part of each CDR3. Each record gives: V gene, clone size, J gene, CDR3 protein. Clone size is not always given. Where it is, it says once, few, many or a class for expanded clones.

TRBV9	few	TRBJ2-5	CASSVAGTPQETQYF
TRBV29-1	few	TRBJ2-5	CSVRQETQYF
TRBV5-1	few	TRBJ2-2	CASSLGQGETGELFF
TRBV10-3	many	TRBJ2-7	CAISGVAGGFYEQYF
TRBV6-2/TRBV6-3	NA	TRBJ2-7	CASSSNIQLAGDYEQYF
TRBV7-2	few	TRBJ2-5	CASSSQRGLLETQYF
TRBV20-1	NA	TRBJ2-5	CSAPRTGKQETQYF
TRBV4-1	few	TRBJ2-3	CASSFSGGPTDTQYF
TRBV6-1	NA	TRBJ1-1	CATQLGLNTEAFF
TRBV14	many	TRBJ2-3	CASSQTRGQGGDWGDTQYF
TRBV12-3/TRBV12-4	once	TRBJ1-1	CASSPVGQATEAFF
TRBV15	few	TRBJ2-5	CATSRDPRYQETQYF
TRBV3-1	few	TRBJ2-7	CASSQEPLASYEQYF
TRBV11-2	many	TRBJ2-1	CASSLGLTEQFF
TRBV12-3/TRBV12-4	many	TRBJ2-6	CASTLSGANVLTF
TRBV11-2	few	TRBJ1-6	CASSLSGTNSPLHF
TRBV6-1	NA	TRBJ1-2	CASSEADSSYTF
TRBV6-1	NA	TRBJ2-5	CASRSGALGETQYF
TRBV5-1	many	TRBJ2-7	CASSFSGTGGSYEQYF
TRBV7-6	many	TRBJ2-3	CASSLANPDTQYF
TRBV6-1	NA	TRBJ2-7	CASTRAGGSYEQYF
TRBV11-2	NA	TRBJ2-3	CASSPLSGRASTDTQYF
TRBV20-1	many	TRBJ1-5	CSARDPTGYSNQPQHF
TRBV7-2	many	TRBJ2-3	CASSSSGRATDTQYF
TRBV20-1	many	TRBJ2-3	CSARGPFTSTDTQYF
TRBV27	few	TRBJ2-3	CASSLSEISGDTQYF
TRBV5-1	many	TRBJ1-4	CASSSGQINEKLFF
TRBV27	NA	TRBJ2-5	CASSPTGNIQETQYF
TRBV12-3/TRBV12-4	many	TRBJ1-1	CASSLATPSNTEAFF
TRBV5-1	few	TRBJ2-5	CASSLGRGAQETQYF
TRBV7-6	many	TRBJ1-5	CASSLGDRVDQPQHF
TRBV19	NA	TRBJ1-5	CASSIDSFQDSNQPQHF
TRBV27	few	TRBJ2-7	CASSLLDSPYEQYF
TRBV12-3/TRBV12-4	NA	TRBJ1-5	CASTLNSINQPQHF
TRBV11-2	few	TRBJ1-2	CASSLRGYTF
TRBV24-1	few	TRBJ2-1	CATSAQGPRQFF
TRBV19	many	TRBJ2-5	CASSIDPRPRETQYF
TRBV21-1	NA	TRBJ2-3	CASSGEGRSPPGPDTQYF
TRBV10-2	many	TRBJ1-1	CASSVQGANTEAFF
TRBV5-1	NA	TRBJ2-7	CASSLTGVAAGKQYF
TRBV6-1	once	TRBJ2-7	CASSEVAEGYEQYF
TRBV4-1	many	TRBJ2-1	CASSKILTSGRDEQFF
TRBV11-3	NA	TRBJ1-1	CASSLLSGMNTEAFF
TRBV11-2	NA	TRBJ1-1	CASSLASGARREAFF